The sequence of this TCR beta chain was determined in a study of beta chain features in type 1 diabetes. Reverse transcribing all isolated RNA meant expressed TCRB transcripts were sequenced. Clones were sequenced by immunoSEQ multiplex PCR, and TCRdb holds only the in-frame ones, with some missing. The repertoire holds approximately 470,000 clones, approximately 30% seen once, with about 0.06% in the top ten. The V gene end was trimmed by 1 base and the J gene end by 4 bases; junction bases not matched to a gene: 7. Germline CDR1 reads SGHTA; CDR2 reads FQGNSA. This CDR3 contains 16 residues. Sequencing input: naive CD4+ T cells from blood. The TCR comes from a man between 18 and 35 years old in good health. The chain couples TRBV7-2 to TRBJ2-1; 7 bases agree with TRBD2. CDR3 bases: TGTGCCAGCAGCTTAGTGTTGCGGGAGAGTTACAATGAGCAGTTCTTC. Its translation is CASSLVLRESYNEQFF.